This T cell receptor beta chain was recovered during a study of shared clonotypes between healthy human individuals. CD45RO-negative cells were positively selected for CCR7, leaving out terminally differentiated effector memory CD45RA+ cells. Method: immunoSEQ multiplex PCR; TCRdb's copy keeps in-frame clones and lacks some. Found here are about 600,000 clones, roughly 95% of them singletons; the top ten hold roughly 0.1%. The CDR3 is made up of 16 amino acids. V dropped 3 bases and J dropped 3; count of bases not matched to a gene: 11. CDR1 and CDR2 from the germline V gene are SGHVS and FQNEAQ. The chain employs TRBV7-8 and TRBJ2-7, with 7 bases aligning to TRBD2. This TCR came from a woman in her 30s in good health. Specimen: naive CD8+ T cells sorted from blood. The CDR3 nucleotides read TGTGCCAGCAGCTTCGGGGTGGGAGGGACTGGCTACGAGCAGTACTTC. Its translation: CASSFGVGGTGYEQYF. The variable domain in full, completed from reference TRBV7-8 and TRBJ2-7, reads GAGVSQSPRYKVAKRGQDVALRCDPISGHVSLFWYQQALGQGPEFLTYFQNEAQLDKSGLPSDRFFAERPEGSVSTLKIQRTQQEDSAVYLCASSFGVGGTGYEQYFGPGTRLTVT.